The sequence of this TCR beta chain was determined in a study of blood T cells in healthy people across ages. The ends were cut back, 0 bases at V and 11 bases at J, with 16 bases in the middle. This CDR3 spans 14 amino acids. Germline V gene sequence: CDR1 LGHNA, CDR2 YSLEER. PCR was performed a second time for about 7 to 12 cycles using a sample-barcoded 5' primer and a J-beta primer mix. MiXCR, run by TCRdb on the 5' RACE reads, gives a single entry per CDR3 protein. This table holds about 1.8 million distinct CDR3 sequences, 40% to 55% found once. The chain uses TRBV4-3 and TRBJ2-5, with D possibly being TRBD1 (6 bases). The source material was blood. This TCR came from a woman in her 40s in good health. The CDR3 region is CASSQDPRGSGQYF. The CDR3 bases are TGCGCCAGCAGCCAAGATCCGAGGGGGTCGGGGCAGTACTTC.